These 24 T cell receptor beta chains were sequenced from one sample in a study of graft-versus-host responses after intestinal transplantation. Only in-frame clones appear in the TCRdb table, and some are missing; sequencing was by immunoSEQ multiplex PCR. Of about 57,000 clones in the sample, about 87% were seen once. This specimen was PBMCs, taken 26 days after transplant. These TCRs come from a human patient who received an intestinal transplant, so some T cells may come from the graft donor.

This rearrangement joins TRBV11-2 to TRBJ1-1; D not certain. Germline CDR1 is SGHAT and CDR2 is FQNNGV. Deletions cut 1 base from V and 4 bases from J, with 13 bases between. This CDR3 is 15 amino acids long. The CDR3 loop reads CASSLADTSTTEAFF. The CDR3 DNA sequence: TGTGCCAGCAGCTTAGCAGACACCTCGACCACTGAAGCTTTCTTT.

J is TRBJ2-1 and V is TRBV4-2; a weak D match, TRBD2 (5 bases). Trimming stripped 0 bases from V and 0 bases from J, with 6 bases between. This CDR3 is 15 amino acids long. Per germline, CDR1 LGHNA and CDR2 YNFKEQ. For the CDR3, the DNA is TGTGCCAGCAGCCAAGAGGGGAGCTCCTACAATGAGCAGTTCTTC. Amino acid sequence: CASSQEGSSYNEQFF.

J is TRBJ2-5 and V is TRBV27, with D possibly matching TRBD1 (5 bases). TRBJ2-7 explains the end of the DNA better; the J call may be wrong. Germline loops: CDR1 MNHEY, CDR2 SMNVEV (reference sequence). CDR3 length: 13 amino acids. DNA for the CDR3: TGTGCCAGCAGTTCATATCAGGGTTACGAGCAGTACTTC. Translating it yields CASSSYQGYEQYF.

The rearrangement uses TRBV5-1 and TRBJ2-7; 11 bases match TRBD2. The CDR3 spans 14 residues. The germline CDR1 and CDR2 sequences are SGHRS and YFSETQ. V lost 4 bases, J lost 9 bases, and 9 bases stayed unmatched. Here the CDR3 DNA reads TGCGCCAGCAGCACGGGACTAGCGGAGCTGACGCAGTACTTC. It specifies CASSTGLAELTQYF.

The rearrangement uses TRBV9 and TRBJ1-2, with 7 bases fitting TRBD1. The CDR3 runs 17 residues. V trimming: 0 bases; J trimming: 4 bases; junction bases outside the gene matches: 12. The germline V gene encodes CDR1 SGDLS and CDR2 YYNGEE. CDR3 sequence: CASSVVATAGGLYGYTF. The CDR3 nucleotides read TGTGCCAGCAGCGTAGTAGCCACGGCAGGGGGGCTCTATGGCTACACCTTC. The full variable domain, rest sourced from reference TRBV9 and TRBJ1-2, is DSGVTQTPKHLITATGQRVTLRCSPRSGDLSVYWYQQSLDQGLQFLIQYYNGEERAKGNILERFSAQQFPDLHSELNLSSLELGDSALYFCASSVVATAGGLYGYTFGSGTRLTVV.

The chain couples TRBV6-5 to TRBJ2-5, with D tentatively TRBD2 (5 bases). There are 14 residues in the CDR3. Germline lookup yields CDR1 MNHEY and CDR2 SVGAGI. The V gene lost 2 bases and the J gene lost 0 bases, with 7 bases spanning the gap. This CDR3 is CASSYVANQETQYF. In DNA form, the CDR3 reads TGTGCCAGCAGTTACGTAGCGAACCAAGAGACCCAGTACTTC.

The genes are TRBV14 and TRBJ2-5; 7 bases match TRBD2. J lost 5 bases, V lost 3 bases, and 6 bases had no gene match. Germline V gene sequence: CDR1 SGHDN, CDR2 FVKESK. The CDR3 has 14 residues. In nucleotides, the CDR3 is TGTGCCAGCAGCCAGAGGACTAGTTGGGAGACCCAGTACTTC. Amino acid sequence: CASSQRTSWETQYF.

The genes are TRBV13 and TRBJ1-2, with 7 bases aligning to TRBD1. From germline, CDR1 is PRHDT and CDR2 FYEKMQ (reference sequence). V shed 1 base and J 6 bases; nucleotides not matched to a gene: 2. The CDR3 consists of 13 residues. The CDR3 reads CASSLDRGDGYTF. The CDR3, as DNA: TGTGCCAGCAGCTTAGACAGGGGCGATGGCTACACCTTC.

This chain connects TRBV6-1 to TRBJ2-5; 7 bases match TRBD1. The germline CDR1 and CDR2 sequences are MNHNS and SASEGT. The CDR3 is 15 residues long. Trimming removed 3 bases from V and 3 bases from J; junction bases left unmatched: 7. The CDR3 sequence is CASSDRNRGEETQYF. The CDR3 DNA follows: TGTGCCAGCAGTGACAGGAACAGGGGAGAAGAGACCCAGTACTTC.

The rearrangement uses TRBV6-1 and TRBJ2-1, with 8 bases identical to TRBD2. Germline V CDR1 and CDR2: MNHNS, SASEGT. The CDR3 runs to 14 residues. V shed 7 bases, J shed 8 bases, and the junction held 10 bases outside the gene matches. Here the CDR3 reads CASTDGPGGHEQFF. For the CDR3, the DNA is TGTGCCAGCACCGATGGGCCGGGGGGGCATGAGCAGTTCTTC.

Written as DNA, the CDR3 is TGTGCCAGCAGTTTAGGGGACAGGACCTACGAGCAGTACTTC. It codes for CASSLGDRTYEQYF. The rearrangement links TRBV28 to TRBJ2-7; 8 bases are a match to TRBD1. There are 14 residues in the CDR3. Germline values: CDR1 MDHEN, CDR2 SYDVKM. V lost 2 bases, J lost 2 bases, and 2 bases stayed unmatched.

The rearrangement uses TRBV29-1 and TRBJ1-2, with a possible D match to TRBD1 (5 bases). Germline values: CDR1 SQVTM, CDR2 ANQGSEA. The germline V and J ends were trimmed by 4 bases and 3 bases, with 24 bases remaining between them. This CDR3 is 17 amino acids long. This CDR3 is CSVGSHPLTGGHYGYTF. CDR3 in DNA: TGCAGCGTTGGTTCCCATCCACTGACGGGGGGACACTATGGCTACACCTTC.

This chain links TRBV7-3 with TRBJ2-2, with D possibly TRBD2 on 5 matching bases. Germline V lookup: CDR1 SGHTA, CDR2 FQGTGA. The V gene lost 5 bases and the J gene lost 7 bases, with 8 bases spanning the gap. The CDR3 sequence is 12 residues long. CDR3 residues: CASSKGSGELFF. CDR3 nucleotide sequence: TGTGCCAGCAGCAAAGGGAGCGGGGAGCTGTTTTTT.

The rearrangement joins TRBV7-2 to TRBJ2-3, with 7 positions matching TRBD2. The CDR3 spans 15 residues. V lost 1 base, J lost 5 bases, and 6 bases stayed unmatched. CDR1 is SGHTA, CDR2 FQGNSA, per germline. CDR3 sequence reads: CASSLEGWGGDTQYF. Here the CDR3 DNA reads TGTGCCAGCAGCTTAGAGGGCTGGGGGGGAGATACGCAGTATTTT.

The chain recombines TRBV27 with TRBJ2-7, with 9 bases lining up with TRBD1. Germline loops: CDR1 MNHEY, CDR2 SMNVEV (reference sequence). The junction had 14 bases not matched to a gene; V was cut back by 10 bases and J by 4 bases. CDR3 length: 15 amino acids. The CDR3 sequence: CATAGSGTGRYEQYF. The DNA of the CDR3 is TGTGCCACCGCGGGGTCCGGGACAGGGAGATACGAGCAGTACTTC.

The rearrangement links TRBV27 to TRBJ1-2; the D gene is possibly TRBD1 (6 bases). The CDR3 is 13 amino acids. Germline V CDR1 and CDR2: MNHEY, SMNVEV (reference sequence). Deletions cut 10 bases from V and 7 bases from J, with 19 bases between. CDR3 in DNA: TGTGCCACCGCCCTAACAGGGTGGGGTGGCTACACCTTC. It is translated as CATALTGWGGYTF.

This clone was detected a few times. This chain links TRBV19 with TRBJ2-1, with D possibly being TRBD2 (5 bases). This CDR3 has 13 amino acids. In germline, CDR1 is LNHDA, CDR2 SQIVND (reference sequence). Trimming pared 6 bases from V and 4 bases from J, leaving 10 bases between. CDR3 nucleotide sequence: TGTGCCAGTAGCGGGGTAGGGTACAATGAGCAGTTCTTC. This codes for CASSGVGYNEQFF.

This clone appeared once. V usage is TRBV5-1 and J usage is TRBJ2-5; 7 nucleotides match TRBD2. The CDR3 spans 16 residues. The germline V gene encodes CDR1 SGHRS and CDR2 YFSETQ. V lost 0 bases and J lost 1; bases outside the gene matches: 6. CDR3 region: CASSLGEGAPQETQYF. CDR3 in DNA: TGCGCCAGCAGCTTGGGGGAGGGAGCCCCCCAAGAGACCCAGTACTTC.

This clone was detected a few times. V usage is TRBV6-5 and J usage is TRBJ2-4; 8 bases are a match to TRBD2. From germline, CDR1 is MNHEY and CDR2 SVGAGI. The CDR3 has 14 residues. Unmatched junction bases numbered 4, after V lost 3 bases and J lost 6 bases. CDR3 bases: TGTGCCAGCAGTTATGCGAGCGGGGGAAACATTCAGTACTTC. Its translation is CASSYASGGNIQYF.

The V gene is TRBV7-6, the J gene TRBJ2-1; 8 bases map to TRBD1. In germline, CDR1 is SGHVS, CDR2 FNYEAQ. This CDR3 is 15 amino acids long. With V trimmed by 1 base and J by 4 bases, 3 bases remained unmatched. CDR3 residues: CASSLVGQGYNEQFF. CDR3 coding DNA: TGTGCCAGCAGCTTAGTAGGACAGGGATACAATGAGCAGTTCTTC.

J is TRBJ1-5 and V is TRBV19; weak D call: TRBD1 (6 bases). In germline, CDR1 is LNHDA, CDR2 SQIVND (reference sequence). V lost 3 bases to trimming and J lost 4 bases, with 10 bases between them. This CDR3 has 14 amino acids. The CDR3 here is CASSMSQGNQPQHF. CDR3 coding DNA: TGTGCCAGTAGTATGTCCCAGGGGAATCAGCCCCAGCATTTT.

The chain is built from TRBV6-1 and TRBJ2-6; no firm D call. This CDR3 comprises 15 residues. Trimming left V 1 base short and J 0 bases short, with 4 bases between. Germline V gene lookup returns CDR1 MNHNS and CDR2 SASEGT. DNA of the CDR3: TGTGCCAGCAGTGAAGTCCACTCTGGGGCCAACGTCCTGACTTTC. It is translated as CASSEVHSGANVLTF.

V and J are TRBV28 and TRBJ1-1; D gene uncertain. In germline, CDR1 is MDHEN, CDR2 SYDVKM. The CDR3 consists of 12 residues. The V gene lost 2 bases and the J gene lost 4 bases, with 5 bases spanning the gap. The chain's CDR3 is CASSLISTEAFF. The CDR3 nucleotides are TGTGCCAGCAGTTTAATCTCCACTGAAGCTTTCTTT.

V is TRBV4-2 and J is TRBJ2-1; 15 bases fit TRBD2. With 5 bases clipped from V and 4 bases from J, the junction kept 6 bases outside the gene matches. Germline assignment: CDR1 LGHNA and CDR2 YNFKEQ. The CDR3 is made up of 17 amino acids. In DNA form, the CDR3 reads TGTGCCAGCAGCTCCGGGACTAGCGGGGGGCTTTACAATGAGCAGTTCTTC. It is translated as CASSSGTSGGLYNEQFF.